In its sample, the clone carrying this TCR beta chain was seen a few times. The CDR3 covers 16 residues. The germline V gene has CDR1 SGHTA and CDR2 FQGNSA. V lost 5 bases and J lost 1, with 15 bases in between. The sample comes from a study of T cell repertoires in cytomegalovirus infection. TCRdb redid the calling of the reads with MiXCR, one entry per CDR3 protein. The table includes hundreds of thousands of distinct CDR3 sequences, around 10% detected once. The specimen was PBMCs. V and J are TRBV7-2 and TRBJ2-1, with D possibly matching TRBD2 (7 bases). The source of this sequence is a human donor in good health (CMV status not recorded). Some clones in this sample may be carry-over from other donors' samples. CDR3 DNA: TGTGCCAGCAGCCGTAGGGGGGGCTCATCCTACAATGAGCAGTTCTTC. Protein: CASSRRGGSSYNEQFF.